This TCR beta chain is from a study of blood T cell repertoires in COVID-19. Study overall: The United States, Italy and Spain supplied acute and convalescent COVID-19 samples. PBMCs, B-cell-depleted T cells, or T cells provided the cDNA or gDNA that made up the material.

Trimming left V 4 bases short and J 0 bases short, with 13 bases between. The CDR3 is 15 residues long. Germline CDR1 and CDR2: SGHRS and YFSETQ. As originally analysed: By means of reference gene primer amplification, nucleated cell counts were estimated. Using immunoSEQ multiplex PCR, the repertoire was profiled, and TCRdb retains in-frame clones only, with some absent. The D gene and trimming were derived from the DNA, and the V and J assignments and clone size from that table. The repertoire has about 73,000 clones, approximately 84% of them found once; the top ten carry 28%. What was sequenced was peripheral blood. This TCR was recovered from a human donor in a cohort sampled during active COVID-19. The chain joins TRBV5-1 to TRBJ2-5; no clear D gene. CDR3 DNA: TGCGCCAGCAGCCCGAGACCCGGGTACCAAGAGACCCAGTACTTC. Protein product: CASSPRPGYQETQYF.